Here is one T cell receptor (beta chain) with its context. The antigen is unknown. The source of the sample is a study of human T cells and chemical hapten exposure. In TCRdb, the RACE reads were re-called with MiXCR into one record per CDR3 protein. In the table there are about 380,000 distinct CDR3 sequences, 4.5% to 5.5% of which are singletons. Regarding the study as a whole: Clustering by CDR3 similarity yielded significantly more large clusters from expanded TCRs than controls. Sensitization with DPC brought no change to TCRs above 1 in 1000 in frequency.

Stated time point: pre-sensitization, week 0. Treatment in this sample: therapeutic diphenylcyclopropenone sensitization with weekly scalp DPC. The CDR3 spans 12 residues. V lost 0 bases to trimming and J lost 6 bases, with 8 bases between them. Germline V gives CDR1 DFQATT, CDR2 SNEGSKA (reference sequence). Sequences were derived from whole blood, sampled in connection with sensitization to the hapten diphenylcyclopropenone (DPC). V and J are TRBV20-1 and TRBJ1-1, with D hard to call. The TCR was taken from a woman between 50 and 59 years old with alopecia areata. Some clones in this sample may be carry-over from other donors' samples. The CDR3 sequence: CSARDGLSEAFF. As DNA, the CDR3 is TGCAGTGCTAGAGATGGACTTTCTGAAGCTTTCTTT.